This T cell receptor beta chain comes out of a study of control samples from healthy donors and cancer patients. The repertoire was sequenced with immunoSEQ multiplex PCR; TCRdb's copy has only in-frame clones and lacks some. Of 150,000 to 200,000 clones in the sample, 88% were seen once. Sequencing input: blood. The receptor's source is a man aged 18 to 29 in good health.

CDR3 sequence: CASTLEGATITDTQYF. The CDR3 DNA follows: TGTGCCAGCACCCTGGAGGGGGCGACAATCACAGATACGCAGTATTTT. This chain uses TRBV6-6 with TRBJ2-3; TRBD1 is a possible D gene (7 bases). CDR3 size: 16 residues. CDR1 is MNHNY, CDR2 SVGAGI, per germline (reference sequence). V was trimmed by 7 bases and J by 2 bases, leaving 19 bases between them.